Described below is a single TCR beta chain sequence and its context. With 0 bases removed from V and 5 bases from J, the gap between germline ends came to 10 bases. The CDR3 contains 15 residues. Germline loops: CDR1 MGHRA, CDR2 YSYEKL. The data derive from a study of T cell changes during pregnancy in multiple sclerosis. The repertoire was sequenced with immunoSEQ multiplex PCR; TCRdb's copy has only in-frame clones and lacks some. This table holds 81,000 or so clones, around 90% found once. This chain links TRBV4-1 with TRBJ2-2, with D perhaps TRBD1 (6 bases). The sequence was collected from a female donor in good health, serving as a control in a pregnancy study. Some clones in this sample may be carry-over from other donors' samples. This specimen was PBMCs, taken in the first trimester of pregnancy. CDR3 region: CASSQDTGFTGELFF. The CDR3 coding sequence is TGCGCCAGCAGCCAAGATACAGGGTTTACCGGGGAGCTGTTTTTT.